The clone carrying this T cell receptor (beta chain) has only a few counts. Its antigen is still unknown. The V gene's germline CDR1 is SGHTA and CDR2 FQGNSA. The CDR3 spans 15 residues. V was pared by 5 bases and J by 2 bases, with 15 bases between. The entry originates in a study of regulatory T cells in long-lasting Graves disease. Study results and caveats: Persistent disease exhibited a predilection for TRBV28, TRBJ1-2 and TRBJ2-5.

Time point described: persistent/refractory GD, antithyroid drugs over 5 years with positive TRAb. RNA extracted from PBMCs served as the sequencing template. Arm-PCR of CDR3 regions and iRepertoire HTBI primers were the basis on which TCR beta libraries were built. Via MiXCR, TCRdb re-called the multiplex PCR reads, giving one row per CDR3 protein. The table lists about 400,000 distinct CDR3 sequences, around 21% of them singletons. The clonotype was recovered from a female donor with Graves disease. Sequenced here: peripheral blood mononuclear cells (PBMCs), sampled when the disease was refractory, from a patient treated with antithyroid drugs. This chain joins TRBV7-2 and TRBJ2-5; D is perhaps TRBD1 or TRBD2 (5 bases each). The DNA of the CDR3 is TGTGCCAGCAGCCCAGCAGGAGAGGGGCAAGAGACCCAGTACTTC. Protein product: CASSPAGEGQETQYF. The full variable domain, completed using reference TRBV7-2 and TRBJ2-5, is GAGVSQSPSNKVTEKGKDVELRCDPISGHTALYWYRQSLGQGLEFLIYFQGNSAPDKSGLPSDRFSAERTGGSVSTLTIQRTQQEDSAVYLCASSPAGEGQETQYFGPGTRLLVL.